The sequence of this TCR beta chain was determined in a study of cytomegalovirus exposure and HLA in healthy donors. The study's findings and limits: The listing of 150 or so TCR beta chains classed them as cytomegalovirus-associated. In a later analysis, at a false discovery rate of 0.05, some 17,000 TCR beta sequences were associated with HLA alleles.

Concerning this clone: No antigen is known for it.

A multiplex PCR was run with 60 Vbeta primers and 13 Jbeta primers. Profiling relied on immunoSEQ multiplex PCR, and the TCRdb table lists in-frame clones only, not all of them. The sample contains around 170,000 clones, roughly 80% of which appear only once. V lost 6 bases to trimming and J lost 8 bases, with 14 bases between them. Germline V gene lookup returns CDR1 SNHLY and CDR2 FYNNEI. This CDR3 spans 14 amino acids. The TCR originated in a man aged 50 to 59 in good health and CMV-seronegative. J is TRBJ1-6 and V is TRBV2, with TRBD1 as a possible D gene (5 bases). Sequenced sample: PBMCs. CDR3 amino acids: CASSEGGADSPLHF. CDR3 nucleotide sequence: TGTGCCAGCAGCGAGGGAGGGGCCGATTCACCCCTCCACTTT.